The clone carrying this TCR beta chain has just one count. V lost 4 bases and J lost 7, with 17 bases in between. Germline CDR1 SGHDT, CDR2 YYEEEE. The CDR3 spans 14 residues. The data belong to a study of CD8 T cells in Susac syndrome. Random hexamers were used to reverse transcribe 0.5 to 1 ug of RNA. TCRdb ran MiXCR on the immunoSEQ multiplex PCR reads and lists one entry per CDR3 protein. The sample holds about 130,000 distinct CDR3 sequences, around 94% seen once. This TCR was sampled from a human donor in good health. The rearrangement links TRBV5-6 to TRBJ2-5, with a tentative D call TRBD1 (5 bases). The sample taken for sequencing was CD4+ T cells from PBMCs. Here the CDR3 DNA reads TGTGCCAGCAGCCATGTCCTAGACAGATGGACCCAGTACTTC. This encodes CASSHVLDRWTQYF.